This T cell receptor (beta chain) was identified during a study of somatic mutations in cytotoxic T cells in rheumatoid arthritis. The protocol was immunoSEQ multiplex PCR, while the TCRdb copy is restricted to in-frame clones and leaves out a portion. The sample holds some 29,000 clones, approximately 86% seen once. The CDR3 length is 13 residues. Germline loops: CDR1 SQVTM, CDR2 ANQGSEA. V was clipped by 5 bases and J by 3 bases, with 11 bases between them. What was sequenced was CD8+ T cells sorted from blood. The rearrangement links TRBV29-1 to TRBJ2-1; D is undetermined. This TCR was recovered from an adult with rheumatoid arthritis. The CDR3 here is CSVNKPNYNEQFF. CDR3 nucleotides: TGCAGCGTTAATAAACCCAACTACAATGAGCAGTTCTTC.